These 20 T cell receptor beta chains share one sample of origin, sequenced in a study of beta chain features in type 1 diabetes (dated by TCRdb to 2017 to 2018). Study-wide findings and limitations: A moderate but significant shortening of TCRB CDR3 length was observed in type 1 diabetes patients in all four CD4+ subsets.

Their cognate antigens are unknown. Library preparation employed the immunoSEQ multiplex PCR assay. The entire amount of isolated RNA was reverse transcribed using the High Capacity cDNA Reverse Transcription Kit, so the sequenced TCRB transcripts were expressed ones. Entries here come from immuneACCESS through TCRdb and include only in-frame sequences with V and J called. Some clones fail to appear in such tables; in the studies checked, an unresolved V gene covers under half of the shortfall, and the cause of the remainder is unknown. This sample comprises some 270,000 clones, about 11% of them detected only once. The ten largest clones take up around 0.017% of the sample. Specimen: naive CD4+ T cells from blood. Taken with the paper, the label for cell subset or site translates to: true naive CD4+ T cells. All receptors derive from a man aged 25-45 years with type 1 diabetes.

The chain employs TRBV7-3 and TRBJ2-4; a weak D match, TRBD1 (5 bases). This CDR3 comprises 17 residues. Germline V gene data show CDR1 as SGHTA and CDR2 as FQGTGA. Trimming shortened V by 6 bases and J by 1 base, and 19 bases separated the two germline ends. CDR3 in amino acids: CASRPPSCQGAKNIQYF. CDR3 DNA: TGTGCCAGCAGACCCCCCTCGTGCCAGGGCGCCAAAAACATTCAGTACTTC.

The chain has TRBV5-1 and TRBJ1-1; 8 bases are a match to TRBD1. CDR3 length: 14 amino acids. CDR1 and CDR2 (germline): SGHRS, YFSETQ. J lost 4 bases, V lost 4 bases, and 6 bases had no gene match. Here the CDR3 DNA reads TGCGCCAGCAGCAAGGACAGGGAAGTCACTGAAGCTTTCTTT. Translating gives CASSKDREVTEAFF.

The chain uses TRBV9 and TRBJ1-2; TRBD1 agrees at 8 bases. CDR3 length: 15 residues. The V gene end was trimmed by 0 bases and the J gene end by 3 bases; junction bases not matched to a gene: 4. CDR1 is SGDLS and CDR2 is YYNGEE in the germline V gene. The CDR3 spells CASSVVDRGDYGYTF. The CDR3 nucleotides read TGTGCCAGCAGCGTAGTAGACAGGGGAGACTATGGCTACACCTTC.

The chain carries TRBV9 and TRBJ1-6; TRBD1 matches 9 bases. V lost 0 bases to trimming and J lost 10 bases; unmatched junction nucleotides: 8. This CDR3 comprises 16 residues. Germline V gene data show CDR1 as SGDLS and CDR2 as YYNGEE. CDR3 coding DNA: TGTGCCAGCAGCGTAGGAGGGGGGACAGGGAGATCACCCCTCCACTTT. This sequence encodes CASSVGGGTGRSPLHF.

This clone has only a few counts. This chain links TRBV29-1 with TRBJ1-1; D may be TRBD1 (5 bases). Germline lookup yields CDR1 SQVTM and CDR2 ANQGSEA. V dropped 2 bases and J dropped 8 bases, with 12 bases sitting between them. This CDR3 contains 12 residues. CDR3 sequence (DNA): TGCAGCGTTGAACGGACAACGACCGAAGCTTTCTTT. Translated, it gives CSVERTTTEAFF.

This chain links TRBV19 with TRBJ1-1; weak D call: TRBD1 (6 bases). V dropped 1 base and J dropped 7 bases, with 10 bases sitting between them. Germline CDR1 reads LNHDA; CDR2 reads SQIVND (reference sequence). This CDR3 comprises 13 residues. The chain's CDR3 is CASSIAGGFEAFF. The CDR3, as DNA: TGTGCCAGTAGTATAGCTGGGGGCTTTGAAGCTTTCTTT.

This clone was seen a few times. The rearrangement links TRBV6-6 to TRBJ2-5; 7 bases map to TRBD2. The length of the CDR3 is 15 residues. Looked up from germline, CDR1 is MNHNY and CDR2 is SVGAGI (reference sequence). The J segment lost 2 bases and the V segment lost 0 bases, leaving 3 bases of the junction unmatched. The CDR3 reads CASSYSAGRQETQYF. The CDR3 DNA follows: TGTGCCAGCAGTTACTCAGCGGGGCGACAAGAGACCCAGTACTTC.

The V call is TRBV7-9, the J call TRBJ1-2, with TRBD1 identical over 7 bases. The CDR3 covers 14 residues. Germline loops: CDR1 SEHNR, CDR2 FQNEAQ (reference sequence). V lost 3 bases, J lost 7 bases, and 8 bases stayed unmatched. CDR3 DNA: TGTGCCAGCAGCTTGCCCGAGGGGACAGCTGGCTACACCTTC. It is translated as CASSLPEGTAGYTF.

The chain couples TRBV5-6 to TRBJ1-6; no clear D gene. CDR1 and CDR2 (germline): SGHDT, YYEEEE. Trimming left V 1 base short and J 2 bases short, with 13 bases between. The CDR3 extends over 17 amino acids. The CDR3 spells CASSLSRGGAYNSPLHF. The CDR3 DNA sequence: TGTGCCAGCAGCTTGTCACGAGGCGGTGCCTATAATTCACCCCTCCACTTT. The entire variable domain, with the rest obtained from reference TRBV5-6 and TRBJ1-6, is as follows: DAGVTQSPTHLIKTRGQQVTLRCSPKSGHDTVSWYQQALGQGPQFIFQYYEEEERQRGNFPDRFSGHQFPNYSSELNVNALLLGDSALYLCASSLSRGGAYNSPLHFGNGTRLTVT.

The chain recombines TRBV4-3 with TRBJ2-3; D may be TRBD2 (7 bases). Trimming took off 1 base at V and 4 bases at J, with 9 bases between the two ends. CDR1 and CDR2 (germline): LGHNA, YSLEER. This CDR3 comprises 14 residues. The CDR3 sequence: CASSQVGGPDTQYF. For the CDR3, the DNA is TGCGCCAGCAGCCAAGTGGGGGGGCCAGATACGCAGTATTTT.

This clone was seen a few times. The chain is built from TRBV5-6 and TRBJ2-3, with D possibly being TRBD1 (5 bases). V shed 7 bases and J shed 3 bases, with 15 bases lying between them. The germline CDR1 and CDR2 sequences are SGHDT and YYEEEE. The CDR3 is made up of 14 amino acids. Here the CDR3 reads CASYIQGDTDTQYF. CDR3 sequence (DNA): TGTGCCAGCTATATCCAGGGCGATACAGATACGCAGTATTTT.

The chain is built from TRBV5-4 and TRBJ2-1; 11 nucleotides line up with TRBD2. There are 16 residues in the CDR3. Germline CDR1 SGHNT, CDR2 YYREEE (reference sequence). J lost 5 bases, V lost 3 bases, and 7 bases had no gene match. Here the CDR3 DNA reads TGTGCCAGCAGCTCAAAACTAGCGGGGGAAAACAATGAGCAGTTCTTC. This encodes CASSSKLAGENNEQFF.

This clone came up a few times. The chain joins TRBV30 to TRBJ1-5; D gene ambiguous. Trimming cost V 2 bases and J 8 bases, with 10 bases left between them. This CDR3 has 12 residues. Per the germline V gene, CDR1 is GTSNPN and CDR2 is SVGIG (reference sequence). The CDR3 region is CAWSLSSEPQHF. CDR3 DNA sequence: TGTGCCTGGAGTCTTTCGTCGGAGCCCCAGCATTTT.

The chain couples TRBV6-4 to TRBJ1-1; TRBD1 might be the D (5 bases). CDR1 is MRHNA, CDR2 SNTAGT, per germline. CDR3 length equals 12 residues. V lost 0 bases, J lost 11 bases, and 10 bases lay in between. The CDR3 DNA follows: TGTGCCAGCAGTGACTCACCAGGGATGGCTTTCTTT. Translated: CASSDSPGMAFF.

The chain combines TRBV10-3 with TRBJ1-6, with a possible D match to TRBD1 (6 bases). V lost 3 bases, J lost 7 bases, and 13 bases lay in between. This CDR3 contains 15 residues. The germline gives CDR1 ENHRY, CDR2 SYGVKD. DNA for the CDR3: TGTGCCATCAGTGAAGCTCGTCAGGGGAATTCACCCCTCCACTTT. Its protein is CAISEARQGNSPLHF.

This clone was seen a handful of times. V is TRBV7-6 and J is TRBJ2-1; D unresolved. The CDR3 contains 14 residues. Per germline, CDR1 SGHVS and CDR2 FNYEAQ. The V end lost 1 base, the J end lost 8 bases, and 12 bases lay between the germline ends. The CDR3 coding sequence is TGTGCCAGCAGCTTAGGGGCTACTGTCCATGAGCAGTTCTTC. It is translated as CASSLGATVHEQFF.

This clone was seen just once. CDR3 sequence (DNA): TGTGCCAGCAGTTACCTTGCTGGGACAGTCCAAGAGACCCAGTACTTC. It specifies CASSYLAGTVQETQYF. This chain uses TRBV6-5 with TRBJ2-5; 7 nucleotides match TRBD1. The J segment lost 1 base and the V segment lost 2 bases, leaving 7 bases of the junction unmatched. The CDR3 loop spans 16 amino acids. Germline V gene lookup returns CDR1 MNHEY and CDR2 SVGAGI.

The gene calls are TRBV7-9 and TRBJ2-7; 10 bases fit TRBD1. The V and J ends lost 6 bases and 7 bases, in that order; junction bases with no gene match: 6. Germline V gives CDR1 SEHNR, CDR2 FQNEAQ (reference sequence). The CDR3 sequence is 13 residues long. Here the CDR3 reads CASSSGQGGEQYF. CDR3 nucleotides: TGTGCCAGCAGTTCCGGACAGGGGGGTGAGCAGTACTTC.

This clone appeared a few times. The genes are TRBV19 and TRBJ2-7, with TRBD1 identical over 7 bases. With V trimmed by 6 bases and J by 2 bases, 4 bases remained unmatched. The CDR3 covers 13 residues. CDR1 is LNHDA, CDR2 SQIVND, per germline (reference sequence). The CDR3 loop is CASSMTGTYEQYF. The CDR3 DNA sequence: TGTGCCAGTAGCATGACAGGGACCTACGAGCAGTACTTC.

This clone was counted between two and nine times. This chain links TRBV7-2 with TRBJ2-7, with D possibly matching TRBD1 (5 bases). The ends were cut back, 5 bases at V and 9 bases at J, with 14 bases in the middle. Germline V gives CDR1 SGHTA, CDR2 FQGNSA. The CDR3 runs 12 residues. CDR3: CASSHPQVRQYF. The CDR3 coding sequence is TGTGCCAGCAGCCACCCACAGGTGCGGCAGTACTTC. The entire variable domain, with the rest obtained from reference TRBV7-2 and TRBJ2-7, is as follows: GAGVSQSPSNKVTEKGKDVELRCDPISGHTALYWYRQSLGQGLEFLIYFQGNSAPDKSGLPSDRFSAERTGGSVSTLTIQRTQQEDSAVYLCASSHPQVRQYFGPGTRLTVT.